One sample yielded the 27 T cell receptor beta chains listed below, sequenced in a study of T cell clones after liver transplantation. Method: immunoSEQ multiplex PCR; TCRdb's copy keeps in-frame clones and lacks some. The sample lists around 19,000 clones, about 90% occurring once. The sequencing used CD8+ T cells from blood, collected before liver transplant. The receptors were gathered from a human donor who received a liver transplant.

This chain connects TRBV5-6 to TRBJ1-1; 7 positions match TRBD1. The CDR3 is 17 residues long. V shed 5 bases, J shed 3 bases, and the junction held 16 bases outside the gene matches. Germline-derived CDR1 and CDR2 are SGHDT and YYEEEE. CDR3 nucleotides: TGTGCCAGCAGTCCACCCGCGTATGAGGGGGCCGACACTGAAGCTTTCTTT. This gives the protein CASSPPAYEGADTEAFF. Filled out from reference TRBV5-6 and TRBJ1-1, the complete variable domain reads DAGVTQSPTHLIKTRGQQVTLRCSPKSGHDTVSWYQQALGQGPQFIFQYYEEEERQRGNFPDRFSGHQFPNYSSELNVNALLLGDSALYLCASSPPAYEGADTEAFFGQGTRLTVV.

This clone appeared a single time. The chain uses TRBV28 and TRBJ2-1; D is possibly TRBD1 (6 bases). Trimming removed 3 bases from V and 7 bases from J, with 16 bases in between. CDR3 length: 15 amino acids. CDR1 and CDR2 from the germline V gene are MDHEN and SYDVKM. The CDR3 here is CASSFSTGLGNEQFF. The DNA of the CDR3 is TGTGCCAGCAGTTTTAGTACAGGGTTGGGAAATGAGCAGTTCTTC.

The chain couples TRBV4-3 to TRBJ1-3; TRBD1 matches at 7 bases. Germline values: CDR1 LGHNA, CDR2 YSLEER. The J segment lost 8 bases and the V segment lost 4 bases, leaving 8 bases of the junction unmatched. CDR3 size: 14 residues. The CDR3 protein is CASSLDREAHTIYF. The CDR3 DNA sequence: TGCGCCAGCAGCCTCGACAGGGAGGCACACACCATATATTTT.

The rearrangement links TRBV7-9 to TRBJ1-1; D remains ambiguous. V lost 6 bases to trimming and J lost 1 base, with 15 bases between them. CDR3 size: 15 residues. Looked up from germline, CDR1 is SEHNR and CDR2 is FQNEAQ (reference sequence). The CDR3 sequence is CASRPKGFGNTEAFF. The CDR3 DNA follows: TGTGCCAGCAGACCAAAGGGATTCGGGAACACTGAAGCTTTCTTT.

This clone was observed a handful of times. The chain couples TRBV28 to TRBJ2-5, with a tentative D call TRBD2 (5 bases). This CDR3 comprises 14 residues. From germline, CDR1 is MDHEN and CDR2 SYDVKM. V was cut by 5 bases and J by 1 base, with 11 bases left in between. The CDR3 nucleotides read TGTGCCAGCAGTCCCCCCGGAGGCCAAGAGACCCAGTACTTC. Residues: CASSPPGGQETQYF.

The DNA for the CDR3 is TGTGCCAGCAGTTACTCGACGGCCCTGAACACTGAAGCTTTCTTT. This gives the protein CASSYSTALNTEAFF. The chain carries TRBV6-5 and TRBJ1-1; D remains ambiguous. The V gene's germline CDR1 is MNHEY and CDR2 SVGAGI. The CDR3 has 15 amino acids. Trimming cost V 0 bases and J 0 bases, with 8 bases left between them.

This sequence joins TRBV6-5 and TRBJ1-1; D gene ambiguous. Germline loops: CDR1 MNHEY, CDR2 SVGAGI. Trimming left V 6 bases short and J 0 bases short, with 11 bases between. The CDR3 has 14 amino acids. CDR3 region: CASSVAGVNTEAFF. In DNA form, the CDR3 reads TGTGCCAGCAGCGTTGCGGGAGTGAACACTGAAGCTTTCTTT.

The rearrangement uses TRBV6-5 and TRBJ1-3; unclear D gene. The CDR3 contains 15 residues. From germline, CDR1 is MNHEY and CDR2 SVGAGI. The V end lost 5 bases, the J end lost 4 bases, and 15 bases lay between the germline ends. The CDR3 sequence is CASSPRNSLGNTIYF. The CDR3 nucleotides are TGTGCCAGCAGTCCCCGAAACAGCCTAGGAAACACCATATATTTT.

This chain uses TRBV30 with TRBJ1-3; no clear D gene. The germline V gene has CDR1 GTSNPN and CDR2 SVGIG (reference sequence). V gave up 0 bases and J gave up 8 bases, with 8 bases separating them. This CDR3 region has 12 residues. The CDR3 is CAWSVWSDTIYF. The CDR3 nucleotides read TGTGCCTGGAGTGTATGGTCGGACACCATATATTTT.

This chain uses TRBV13 with TRBJ2-5, with a possible D match to TRBD2 (6 bases). Per germline, CDR1 PRHDT and CDR2 FYEKMQ (reference sequence). Between the trimmed V and J ends, which lost 0 bases and 4 bases, there was a span of 12 bases. The CDR3 spans 15 residues. The CDR3 loop reads CASSLGRGGAETQYF. The CDR3, as DNA: TGTGCCAGCAGCTTAGGCCGAGGCGGGGCAGAGACCCAGTACTTC.

This chain joins TRBV7-9 and TRBJ2-1; possibly TRBD2 for D (6 bases). There are 15 residues in the CDR3. With 5 bases removed from V and 2 bases from J, the gap between germline ends came to 13 bases. Per the germline V gene, CDR1 is SEHNR and CDR2 is FQNEAQ (reference sequence). CDR3 loop: CASSPPSGPYNEQFF. CDR3 nucleotides: TGTGCCAGCAGCCCCCCGAGCGGGCCCTACAATGAGCAGTTCTTC.

This chain joins TRBV19 and TRBJ1-4, with D hard to call. Germline V lookup: CDR1 LNHDA, CDR2 SQIVND (reference sequence). This CDR3 is built from 13 residues. V lost 0 bases, J lost 8 bases, and 7 bases lay in between. The CDR3 spells CASSIDGNEKLFF. CDR3 in DNA: TGTGCCAGTAGTATAGATGGGAACGAAAAACTGTTTTTT.

The DNA of the CDR3 is TGTGCCAGCAGTCCACAATTGGGGGGGGCGGCAGATACGCAGTATTTT. Translation gives CASSPQLGGAADTQYF. The V gene is TRBV27, the J gene TRBJ2-3; D might be TRBD2 (7 bases). The ends were cut back, 5 bases at V and 4 bases at J, with 19 bases in the middle. Per germline, CDR1 MNHEY and CDR2 SMNVEV (reference sequence). The CDR3 length is 16 residues.

The V and J genes are TRBV23-1 and TRBJ1-3; possible D gene TRBD1, 5 bases. TRBV23-1 is reported as an ORF; its role is uncertain. V shed 4 bases and J shed 0 bases, with 13 bases lying between them. The CDR3 spans 16 residues. The CDR3 is CASSPGQGLSGNTIYF. Here the CDR3 DNA reads TGCGCCAGCAGTCCTGGCCAGGGCCTCTCTGGAAACACCATATATTTT.

V is TRBV4-1 and J is TRBJ2-7; D is perhaps TRBD1 (5 bases). Germline V lookup: CDR1 MGHRA, CDR2 YSYEKL. V lost 4 bases to trimming and J lost 5 bases, with 15 bases between them. This CDR3 is built from 14 residues. CDR3 DNA: TGCGCCAGCAGCCCCGGTCAGGGCACCCACGAGCAGTACTTC. This sequence encodes CASSPGQGTHEQYF.

The chain recombines TRBV7-9 with TRBJ2-7; D is possibly TRBD1 (6 bases). Per the germline V gene, CDR1 is SEHNR and CDR2 is FQNEAQ (reference sequence). Trimming stripped 5 bases from V and 4 bases from J, with 15 bases between. The CDR3 has 14 residues. The CDR3 reads CASSNRVNGYEQYF. In nucleotides, the CDR3 is TGTGCCAGCAGCAACAGGGTAAACGGGTACGAGCAGTACTTC.

The chain is built from TRBV9 and TRBJ2-2, with a tentative D call TRBD2 (6 bases). This CDR3 region has 15 residues. V lost 3 bases to trimming and J lost 2 bases, with 11 bases between them. Germline V CDR1 and CDR2: SGDLS, YYNGEE. This CDR3 is CASSARDFNTGELFF. The DNA for the CDR3 is TGTGCCAGCAGCGCCCGGGACTTTAACACCGGGGAGCTGTTTTTT.

J is TRBJ1-2 and V is TRBV9; 7 bases are shared with TRBD1. The CDR3 consists of 11 residues. The V gene end was trimmed by 2 bases and the J gene end by 11 bases; junction bases not matched to a gene: 3. Germline V CDR1 and CDR2: SGDLS, YYNGEE. The CDR3 DNA sequence: TGTGCCAGCAGCGTCCCAGGGGGTTACACCTTC. It yields the protein CASSVPGGYTF.

The rearrangement joins TRBV5-1 to TRBJ2-7; D uncertain. Germline V gene lookup returns CDR1 SGHRS and CDR2 YFSETQ. Trimming stripped 5 bases from V and 3 bases from J, with 6 bases between. The CDR3 consists of 11 residues. CDR3 in DNA: TGCGCCAGCAGGCGCGACTACGAGCAGTACTTC. Its protein product is CASRRDYEQYF.

This clone came up a few times. V and J are TRBV27 and TRBJ2-5, with 9 bases matching TRBD2. The germline V gene has CDR1 MNHEY and CDR2 SMNVEV (reference sequence). The trim removed 2 bases at V and 2 bases at J, leaving 3 bases unmatched. This CDR3 is 15 amino acids long. In nucleotides, the CDR3 is TGTGCCAGCAGTTTACTAGCGGGGAATCAAGAGACCCAGTACTTC. Protein: CASSLLAGNQETQYF.

V usage is TRBV27 and J usage is TRBJ2-7; 12 bases agree with TRBD2. This CDR3 spans 15 amino acids. After removal of 5 bases from V and 4 bases from J, the junction contained 6 bases not matched to a gene. The germline V gene has CDR1 MNHEY and CDR2 SMNVEV (reference sequence). CDR3 protein: CASSAGLAGSYEQYF. The CDR3 DNA reads TGTGCCAGCAGTGCAGGACTAGCGGGATCTTACGAGCAGTACTTC.

The V gene is TRBV6-6, the J gene TRBJ2-3; possibly TRBD2 for D (5 bases). CDR1 is MNHNY and CDR2 is SVGAGI in the germline V gene (reference sequence). There are 15 residues in the CDR3. Trimming shortened V by 5 bases and J by 1 base, and 13 bases separated the two germline ends. The CDR3 region is CASSRTLGGTDTQYF. CDR3 bases: TGTGCCAGCAGTCGGACTCTGGGAGGCACAGATACGCAGTATTTT.

The chain links TRBV9 to TRBJ1-4, with D maybe TRBD1 (5 bases). Germline V CDR1 and CDR2: SGDLS, YYNGEE. Between the trimmed V and J ends, which lost 0 bases and 4 bases, there was a span of 13 bases. This CDR3 is built from 16 residues. The CDR3 nucleotides are TGTGCCAGCAGCGTAGGGGGCAGCGCGTTTAATGAAAAACTGTTTTTT. Translated, it gives CASSVGGSAFNEKLFF.

The V gene is TRBV4-1, the J gene TRBJ2-7; 11 bases map to TRBD2. The CDR3 is 15 residues long. V lost 4 bases, J lost 0 bases, and 2 bases stayed unmatched. Per germline, CDR1 MGHRA and CDR2 YSYEKL. The DNA of the CDR3 is TGCGCCAGCAGCCTAGCGGGAGGGGCCTCCTACGAGCAGTACTTC. The encoded protein is CASSLAGGASYEQYF.

The rearrangement joins TRBV28 to TRBJ2-5, with D possibly being TRBD1 (6 bases). The germline CDR1 and CDR2 sequences are MDHEN and SYDVKM. Trimming left V 6 bases short and J 0 bases short, with 11 bases between. The CDR3 contains 14 residues. CDR3 sequence reads: CASSPDSDQETQYF. Written as DNA, the CDR3 is TGTGCCAGCAGCCCGGACAGCGACCAAGAGACCCAGTACTTC.

CDR3 region: CATRIRGGEQYF. CDR3 coding DNA: TGTGCCACCAGAATCAGGGGAGGCGAGCAGTACTTC. The chain couples TRBV15 to TRBJ2-7, with D perhaps matching TRBD1 or TRBD2 (6 bases each). CDR3 size: 12 residues. V shed 6 bases and J shed 6 bases, with 12 bases lying between them. Germline lookup yields CDR1 LNHNV and CDR2 YYDKDF (reference sequence).

This rearrangement joins TRBV2 to TRBJ1-5; D gene ambiguous. Between the trimmed V and J ends, which lost 6 bases and 4 bases, there was a span of 16 bases. Germline CDR1 SNHLY, CDR2 FYNNEI. This CDR3 is built from 15 residues. CDR3 bases: TGTGCCAGCAGACCGGACCCGGGTAGGAATCAGCCCCAGCATTTT. This codes for CASRPDPGRNQPQHF.